Presented here are 18 T cell receptor beta chains from one specimen sequenced in a study of T cells in women clearing cervical HPV infection. Clones were read by immunoSEQ multiplex PCR, and TCRdb kept only the in-frame ones, dropping some. This sample's clone table lists 30,000 to 45,000 clones. Sequenced input: blood buffy coat. The receptor source for this set is a woman aged 18-70 years with a cervical HPV16 infection that either progressed to CIN3+ or cleared (not recorded which).

Comments on this clone: The CDR3 end falls 3 residues outside the read, so it is completed with the germline J gene. This chain connects TRBV12-5 to TRBJ1-3; maybe TRBD1 (5 bases). The V gene's germline CDR1 is LGHNT and CDR2 FRNRAP. V lost 6 bases and J 2 bases, leaving 17 bases between the germline ends. CDR3 length equals 16 residues. CDR3 DNA, as far as it was read: TGTGCTAGTGGCCCTCCCCCCGCGACAGCTGGAAACACC. Encoded protein: CASGPPPATAGNT. The full CDR3 sequence reads CASGPPPATAGNTIYF.

On this clone itself: The DNA ends 3 residues before the CDR3 does, and the rest of the CDR3 is filled in from the germline J gene. V gene TRBV6-2 or TRBV6-3 combines with J gene TRBJ1-2, with no clear D. Germline V gives CDR1 MNHEY, CDR2 SVGEGT. There are 14 residues in the CDR3. The CDR3: CASRSSGEGRGYTF. Partial CDR3 DNA: TGTGCCAGCAGATCTTCCGGGGAAGGCCGCGGC.

Comments on this clone: The missing CDR3 end, 3 residues past where the read stops, is filled in from the germline J gene. The rearrangement links TRBV6-2 or TRBV6-3 to TRBJ1-5; D remains ambiguous. V dropped 0 bases and J dropped 0 bases, with 3 bases sitting between them. CDR1 and CDR2 (germline): MNHEY, SVGEGT. The CDR3 is 14 amino acids. CDR3 sequence reads: CASSYSRSNQPQHF. CDR3 bases read: TGTGCCAGCAGTTACTCCCGTAGCAATCAGCCC.

About this clone: The sequenced fragment ends 3 residues before the CDR3 boundary, so the rest is inferred from the germline J gene. The chain has TRBV7-9 and TRBJ2-5; TRBD1 agrees at 8 bases. The CDR3 totals 15 residues. Trimming cost V 3 bases and J 3 bases; bases outside gene matches: 6. Germline V CDR1 and CDR2: SEHNR, FQNEAQ (reference sequence). The CDR3 region is CASSLGTGWEETQYF. The part of the CDR3 DNA that was read is TGTGCCAGCAGCTTGGGGACAGGCTGGGAAGAGACC.

On this clone itself: Coverage ceases 3 residues before the CDR3 finishes, and the germline J gene fills in the end. The chain links TRBV20-1 to TRBJ2-5, with TRBD2 matching over 15 bases. The CDR3 runs 17 residues. Germline CDR1 and CDR2: DFQATT and SNEGSKA (reference sequence). Trimming removed 4 bases from V and 0 bases from J; junction bases left unmatched: 6. The CDR3 DNA, read in part, is TGCAGTGCTATCGGACTAGCGGGGGGGCCTTACCAAGAGACC. Translating gives CSAIGLAGGPYQET. The CDR3 as a whole reads CSAIGLAGGPYQETQYF.

A remark on this clone: The missing CDR3 end, 3 residues past where the read stops, is filled in from the germline J gene. J is TRBJ2-5 and V is TRBV19; TRBD2 matches 12 bases. In germline, CDR1 is LNHDA, CDR2 SQIVND (reference sequence). V shed 5 bases, J shed 5 bases, and the junction held 12 bases outside the gene matches. The CDR3 runs to 17 residues. CDR3 amino acids: CASSPLTSGGLRETQYF. Incomplete CDR3 DNA: TGTGCCAGTAGTCCCCTGACTAGCGGGGGCCTCCGGGAGACC.

Note on this clone: The CDR3 end falls 3 residues outside the read, so it is completed with the germline J gene. The V and J genes are TRBV12-3 or TRBV12-4 and TRBJ1-1, with D hard to call. V was clipped by 5 bases and J by 7 bases, with 11 bases between them. The CDR3 has 12 amino acids. This CDR3 is CASSHAGDEAFF. CDR3 DNA, as far as it was read: TGTGCCAGCAGTCACGCCGGGGATGAA.

About this clone: The CDR3 is cut off 3 residues early in the read; its end comes from the germline J gene. The V gene is TRBV6-1, the J gene TRBJ2-7; weak D call: TRBD1 (6 bases). Trimming stripped 3 bases from V and 0 bases from J, with 15 bases between. Germline V gene sequence: CDR1 MNHNS, CDR2 SASEGT. The length of the CDR3 is 16 residues. The sequenced part of the CDR3 DNA is TGTGCCAGCAGTGATCCGGGACAAAGAAGCTCCTACGAG. It specifies CASSDPGQRSSYE. The whole CDR3 protein is CASSDPGQRSSYEQYF.

Points on this clone: Read coverage stops 3 residues before the CDR3 terminus; the germline J gene supplies the remainder. The chain joins TRBV2 to TRBJ2-2, with D tentatively TRBD2 (5 bases). CDR1 is SNHLY and CDR2 is FYNNEI in the germline V gene. Trimming pared 7 bases from V and 2 bases from J, leaving 14 bases between. The CDR3 spans 15 residues. This CDR3 reads CASTLSSGNTGELFF. The DNA read from the CDR3 is TGTGCCAGCACTCTCTCCAGCGGTAACACCGGGGAG.

As for this clone: From the germline J gene comes the end of the CDR3, since the read stops 3 residues before it. This sequence joins TRBV7-7 and TRBJ2-2, with TRBD1 matching 7 bases. CDR3 length: 15 residues. Germline values: CDR1 SSHAT, CDR2 FNYEAQ (reference sequence). V lost 0 bases, J lost 5 bases, and 3 bases stayed unmatched. CDR3 in amino acids: CASSLAYRGTGELFF. The sequenced part of the CDR3 DNA is TGTGCCAGCAGCTTAGCTTACAGGGGTACCGGGGAG. The complete variable domain, with remaining parts taken from reference TRBV7-7 and TRBJ2-2, reads GAGVSQSPRYKVTKRGQDVTLRCDPISSHATLYWYQQALGQGPEFLTYFNYEAQPDKSGLPSDRFSAERPEGSISTLTIQRTEQRDSAMYRCASSLAYRGTGELFFGEGSRLTVL.

Note on this clone: Read sequence stops 3 residues before the CDR3 end, and the germline J gene provides the missing end. The chain has TRBV29-1 and TRBJ2-7, with unresolved D. The germline V and J ends were trimmed by 4 bases and 3 bases, with 7 bases remaining between them. CDR3 length: 11 residues. CDR1 and CDR2 (germline): SQVTM, ANQGSEA. The CDR3 reads CSVGGNYEQYF. The sequenced CDR3 bases are TGCAGCGTTGGAGGTAACTACGAG.

To note about this clone: The sequence runs out 3 residues before the end of the CDR3; the remainder is reconstructed from the germline J gene. The V call is TRBV2, the J call TRBJ2-1; 10 positions agree with TRBD2. This CDR3 comprises 12 residues. Trimming at V came to 6 bases and at J to 9 bases, leaving 2 bases not matched to a gene. The germline CDR1 and CDR2 sequences are SNHLY and FYNNEI. CDR3: CASSLAGVEQFF. CDR3 DNA (partial): TGTGCCAGCAGCCTAGCGGGGGTTGAG.

Concerning this clone itself: The read ends 3 residues before the CDR3 terminus; that terminus is restored from the germline J gene. The rearrangement joins TRBV7-9 to TRBJ2-7; 11 nucleotides align to TRBD1. The CDR3 totals 15 residues. The germline CDR1 and CDR2 sequences are SEHNR and FQNEAQ (reference sequence). The V segment lost 5 bases and the J segment 3 bases; nucleotides outside the gene matches: 6. The CDR3 DNA, read in part, is TGTGCCAGCAGCGATACCGGGACAGGGGGCTACGAG. The encoded protein is CASSDTGTGGYE. The whole CDR3 is CASSDTGTGGYEQYF.

Regarding this clone: The read terminates 3 residues before the CDR3 end, so the remaining end is supplied by the germline J gene. This chain links TRBV4-1 with TRBJ2-3; TRBD2 matches 9 bases. CDR1 and CDR2 (germline): MGHRA, YSYEKL. After removal of 5 bases from V and 5 bases from J, the junction contained 11 bases not matched to a gene. The CDR3 sequence is 16 residues long. The covered CDR3 bases are TGCGCCAGCAGCTATCATTCCAGCGGGGGGATAGATACG. Its translation is CASSYHSSGGIDT. The entire CDR3 is CASSYHSSGGIDTQYF.

The CDR3 DNA, read in part, is TGCGCCAGCAGCGGGGGACAGGAAGACACTGAA. Translation: CASSGGQEDTE. In full, the CDR3 reads CASSGGQEDTEAFF. The rearrangement uses TRBV5-1 and TRBJ1-1; 8 nucleotides agree with TRBD1. The read comes to an end 3 residues before the CDR3 does, leaving the germline J gene to fill in the end. The germline gives CDR1 SGHRS, CDR2 YFSETQ. V was clipped by 4 bases and J by 3 bases; unmatched bases: 5. The CDR3 totals 14 residues.

As for this clone: The read comes to an end 3 residues before the CDR3 does, leaving the germline J gene to fill in the end. The chain carries TRBV18 and TRBJ1-1; D gene ambiguous. CDR3 length equals 11 residues. V was clipped by 6 bases and J by 5 bases, with 7 bases between them. Germline CDR1 is KGHSH and CDR2 is LQKENI. CDR3 in amino acids: CASSDLTEAFF. The covered CDR3 bases are TGTGCCAGCTCCGACTTGACTGAA.

Worth noting for this clone: Read sequence stops 3 residues before the CDR3 end, and the germline J gene provides the missing end. The chain employs TRBV4-2 and TRBJ2-7, with TRBD2 matching over 8 bases. V shed 1 base and J 5 bases; nucleotides not matched to a gene: 7. The CDR3 runs 15 residues. Germline CDR1 reads LGHNA; CDR2 reads YNFKEQ. CDR3 region: CASSQGLGRGDEQYF. Partial CDR3 DNA: TGTGCCAGCAGCCAAGGACTCGGGAGGGGAGACGAG.

In the case of this clone: The read ends 3 residues shy of where the CDR3 ends; the end is completed using the germline J gene. The rearrangement uses TRBV7-2 and TRBJ2-7; D might be TRBD1 (6 bases). There are 14 residues in the CDR3. The germline V gene has CDR1 SGHTA and CDR2 FQGNSA. V lost 6 bases and J 2 bases, leaving 14 bases between the germline ends. The CDR3 DNA, read in part, is TGTGCCAGCAGGGTGGGGGCGGGTACCTACGAG. This gives the protein CASRVGAGTYE. The full CDR3 protein reads CASRVGAGTYEQYF.